The clone carrying this T cell receptor (beta chain) appeared many times. This entry comes from a study of T cells in Graves' hyperthyroidism and ophthalmopathy. The trim removed 4 bases at V and 2 bases at J, leaving 6 bases unmatched. The CDR3 covers 15 residues. The germline V gene encodes CDR1 SGHTS and CDR2 YDEGEE. The source material, RNA transcripts, was used to amplify TCR beta CDR3 regions. With the HTBI primer set, the TCR CDR3 went through a first round of RT-PCR. A single record per CDR3 protein comes from TCRdb applying MiXCR to the multiplex PCR reads. The sample records a few hundred thousand distinct CDR3 sequences, around 13% being singletons.

The chain joins TRBV5-8 to TRBJ1-5; 7 nucleotides match TRBD1. The material sequenced was blood. The source of this sequence is a woman aged 40 to 50 with Graves' ophthalmopathy. The CDR3 DNA is TGTGCCAGCAGCCCCGCCGGGACAGGCAATCAGCCCCAGCATTTT. Its protein product is CASSPAGTGNQPQHF.